These 24 T cell receptor beta chains originate from one sample sequenced in a study of T-cell memory formation after mild COVID-19. TCRdb redid the calling of the 5' RACE reads with MiXCR, one entry per CDR3 protein. The repertoire includes a few hundred thousand distinct CDR3 sequences, about 16% of them detected once, and around 22% sits in the top ten. Sequencing was carried out using PBMCs or a T cell subset sorted from them (not recorded which). Source of these receptors: a man between 18 and 35 years old who had mild COVID-19 (a few samples of this study predate the infection). Cell type and time point are not known.

This chain connects TRBV14 to TRBJ1-1; the match to TRBD1 covers 8 bases. CDR3 length: 13 residues. Germline V gene data show CDR1 as SGHDN and CDR2 as FVKESK. With 2 bases clipped from V and 9 bases from J, the junction kept 5 bases outside the gene matches. CDR3 sequence: CASSQIQGAQAFF. CDR3 bases: TGTGCCAGCAGCCAAATCCAGGGGGCCCAAGCTTTCTTT.

The chain couples TRBV27 to TRBJ2-1; D is perhaps TRBD2 (5 bases). The CDR3 has 16 amino acids. The germline V gene encodes CDR1 MNHEY and CDR2 SMNVEV (reference sequence). Trimming took off 7 bases at V and 3 bases at J, with 19 bases between the two ends. The CDR3 sequence is CASIGFSGGLYNEQFF. The CDR3 region has the DNA TGTGCCAGCATAGGTTTCAGCGGTGGTCTCTACAATGAGCAGTTCTTC.

This clonotype was seen many times. CDR3 region: CAISETTYEQYV. In DNA, the CDR3 is TGTGCCATCAGTGAGACAACCTACGAGCAGTACGTC. This chain joins TRBV10-3 and TRBJ2-7; D not resolved. CDR1 is ENHRY, CDR2 SYGVKD, per germline. V was clipped by 2 bases and J by 2 bases, with 4 bases between them. This CDR3 is 12 amino acids long.

In DNA form, the CDR3 reads TGCGCCAGCAGCTCCCACCTAATACAAGAGACCCAGTACTTC. This codes for CASSSHLIQETQYF. The chain is built from TRBV5-1 and TRBJ2-5; no definite D call. CDR1 is SGHRS, CDR2 YFSETQ, per germline. The CDR3 runs to 14 residues. The V gene lost 3 bases and the J gene lost 2 bases, with 11 bases spanning the gap.

This clonotype showed up just a few times. The chain joins TRBV12-3 or TRBV12-4 to TRBJ2-2, with D unclear. V dropped 6 bases and J dropped 7 bases, with 15 bases sitting between them. CDR3 length: 14 amino acids. The CDR3: CASSPIRSDGELFF. The CDR3 DNA follows: TGTGCCAGCAGCCCAATCCGGTCCGACGGGGAGCTGTTTTTT.

Many counts were recorded for this clonotype. The rearrangement joins TRBV7-2 to TRBJ2-5; 10 bases are shared with TRBD2. The ends lost 2 bases at V and 2 bases at J; junction bases unmatched: 11. Germline V lookup: CDR1 SGHTA, CDR2 FQGNSA. CDR3 length equals 18 residues. CDR3 sequence (DNA): TGTGCCAGCAGCTTATTGTTTCTAGCGGGGGCCCTACAAGAGACCCAGTACTTC. Translating it yields CASSLLFLAGALQETQYF.

At least ten counts were recorded for this clonotype. The chain uses TRBV27 and TRBJ1-2; D uncertain. The CDR3 spans 13 residues. Germline CDR1 reads MNHEY; CDR2 reads SMNVEV (reference sequence). Trimming took off 2 bases at V and 0 bases at J, with 4 bases between the two ends. The CDR3 loop is CASSLGPNYGYTF. As DNA, the CDR3 is TGTGCCAGCAGTTTAGGCCCTAACTATGGCTACACCTTC.

The chain has TRBV5-1 and TRBJ2-7, with TRBD2 matching 16 bases. CDR3 length equals 18 residues. CDR1 and CDR2 (germline): SGHRS, YFSETQ. V lost 3 bases, J lost 6 bases, and 12 bases stayed unmatched. CDR3 nucleotides: TGCGCCAGCAGCTCACGGCCGGGGACTAGCGGGGGGGCCCGCGAGCAGTACTTC. Encoded protein: CASSSRPGTSGGAREQYF.

This chain connects TRBV28 to TRBJ2-3; 8 positions agree with TRBD2. The CDR3 is 13 residues long. The germline V gene has CDR1 MDHEN and CDR2 SYDVKM. With V trimmed by 10 bases and J by 4 bases, 7 bases remained unmatched. Here the CDR3 reads CATTGGHADTQYF. The DNA of the CDR3 is TGTGCCACTACGGGGGGGCATGCAGATACGCAGTATTTT.

The table lists this clonotype with many counts. The chain employs TRBV7-9 and TRBJ2-2; D gene unclear. The CDR3 totals 17 residues. Looked up from germline, CDR1 is SEHNR and CDR2 is FQNEAQ (reference sequence). Trimming left V 2 bases short and J 3 bases short, with 16 bases between. The chain's CDR3 is CASSLITARIHTGELFF. The CDR3 DNA follows: TGTGCCAGCAGCTTAATAACAGCCCGCATTCACACCGGGGAGCTGTTTTTT.

V and J are TRBV20-1 and TRBJ1-1, with TRBD1 matching 7 bases. After removal of 6 bases from V and 4 bases from J, the junction contained 11 bases not matched to a gene. CDR3 length: 14 amino acids. The germline V gene has CDR1 DFQATT and CDR2 SNEGSKA (reference sequence). CDR3 coding DNA: TGCAGTGCACCCCTGACAGGGTCGGCCACTGAAGCTTTCTTT. This gives the protein CSAPLTGSATEAFF.

The chain has TRBV30 and TRBJ2-1; the D call may be TRBD1 or TRBD2 (5 bases each). Trimming cost V 3 bases and J 12 bases, with 18 bases left between them. The germline CDR1 and CDR2 sequences are GTSNPN and SVGIG (reference sequence). The CDR3 consists of 13 residues. CDR3 DNA: TGTGCCTGGAGCTACCCGGGGCGCATATGGCAGTTCTTC. This gives the protein CAWSYPGRIWQFF.

This clonotype was seen a few times. V gene TRBV5-8 combines with J gene TRBJ1-1; D unclear. Germline V gene sequence: CDR1 SGHTS, CDR2 YDEGEE. The V end was cut by 7 bases, the J end by 8 bases, with 15 bases between. The CDR3 has 12 residues. CDR3 loop: CASLTPWQEAFF. The DNA for the CDR3 is TGTGCCAGCCTAACCCCGTGGCAGGAAGCTTTCTTT.

This clonotype came up a few times. The chain links TRBV30 to TRBJ2-2; D possibly matches TRBD1 or TRBD2 (5 bases each). This CDR3 is 16 amino acids long. V was clipped by 4 bases and J by 4 bases, with 19 bases between them. Germline CDR1 is GTSNPN and CDR2 is SVGIG (reference sequence). This CDR3 reads CAWNRGRVRATGELFF. The CDR3 bases are TGTGCCTGGAATAGGGGCAGGGTGAGGGCCACCGGGGAGCTGTTTTTT.

This clonotype came up a few times. V usage is TRBV6-2 or TRBV6-3 and J usage is TRBJ1-5; TRBD1 agrees at 8 bases. Germline V lookup: CDR1 MNHEY, CDR2 SVGEGT. This CDR3 contains 15 residues. J was trimmed by 3 bases and V by 7 bases; bases with no gene match: 8. CDR3 amino acids: CASTPTGVDNQPQHF. As DNA, the CDR3 is TGTGCCAGCACCCCGACAGGGGTCGACAATCAGCCCCAGCATTTT.

V and J are TRBV9 and TRBJ2-3; D might be TRBD1 (5 bases). Germline values: CDR1 SGDLS, CDR2 YYNGEE. CDR3 length: 14 amino acids. Trimming left V 2 bases short and J 2 bases short, with 9 bases between. The CDR3 DNA follows: TGTGCCAGCAGCGTCGACAGAGTCACAGATACGCAGTATTTT. Its protein is CASSVDRVTDTQYF.

CDR3 sequence: CASSLLGGTGAEAFF. In DNA form, the CDR3 reads TGTGCCAGCAGCTTATTGGGGGGGACAGGGGCTGAAGCTTTCTTT. The chain links TRBV7-2 to TRBJ1-1; 10 nucleotides agree with TRBD1. CDR3 length: 15 residues. Germline V gene lookup returns CDR1 SGHTA and CDR2 FQGNSA. The J segment lost 6 bases and the V segment lost 2 bases, leaving 6 bases of the junction unmatched.

This clonotype was seen a handful of times. This rearrangement joins TRBV12-3 or TRBV12-4 to TRBJ2-1; TRBD1 or TRBD2 may be the D gene (6 bases each). There are 14 residues in the CDR3. V lost 11 bases and J 6 bases, leaving 20 bases between the germline ends. The CDR3 loop is CASSSGAMGNEQFF. CDR3 nucleotide sequence: TGTGCCTCAAGTTCGGGGGCGATGGGCAATGAGCAGTTCTTC.

The rearrangement joins TRBV18 to TRBJ1-1; 9 nucleotides align to TRBD1. V lost 3 bases and J lost 8; bases outside the gene matches: 13. Germline V lookup: CDR1 KGHSH, CDR2 LQKENI. The CDR3 extends over 16 amino acids. CDR3 sequence reads: CASSPITGGGLPEAFF. CDR3 in DNA: TGTGCCAGCTCACCTATAACAGGGGGCGGTTTGCCCGAAGCTTTCTTT.

This clonotype was observed at least ten times. The gene calls are TRBV3-1 and TRBJ1-6; D possibly corresponds to TRBD1 (5 bases). Germline loops: CDR1 LGHDT, CDR2 YNNKEL (reference sequence). The CDR3 loop spans 13 amino acids. V dropped 4 bases and J dropped 13 bases, with 14 bases sitting between them. The CDR3 is CASSLGRSGPLHF. CDR3 DNA: TGTGCCAGCAGCCTGGGACGTTCGGGGCCCCTCCACTTT.

The V gene is TRBV28, the J gene TRBJ2-1, with a tentative D call TRBD2 (6 bases). In germline, CDR1 is MDHEN, CDR2 SYDVKM. The V gene lost 6 bases and the J gene lost 10 bases, with 19 bases spanning the gap. This CDR3 has 14 residues. The CDR3 DNA follows: TGTGCCAGCAGGACCCCGGGACTGCTGCGAGAGCAGTTCTTC. This gives the protein CASRTPGLLREQFF.

V and J are TRBV3-1 and TRBJ2-5, with D possibly being TRBD2 (5 bases). CDR1 and CDR2 from the germline V gene are LGHDT and YNNKEL (reference sequence). The CDR3 covers 13 residues. V shed 1 base and J shed 5 bases, with 8 bases lying between them. Here the CDR3 DNA reads TGTGCCAGCAGCCAAGCTAGCCCGGAGACCCAGTACTTC. Its protein is CASSQASPETQYF.

This clonotype was detected once. The genes are TRBV7-9 and TRBJ2-5; tentative D call: TRBD1 (6 bases). The ends were cut back, 4 bases at V and 1 base at J, with 13 bases in the middle. CDR3 size: 15 residues. Germline CDR1 reads SEHNR; CDR2 reads FQNEAQ (reference sequence). The CDR3 DNA is TGTGCCAGCAGCTCCCGTGGGGGCCTCCAAGAGACCCAGTACTTC. This gives the protein CASSSRGGLQETQYF.

This clonotype was seen more than once but under ten times. The chain employs TRBV24-1 and TRBJ2-3, with unresolved D. This CDR3 has 13 amino acids. Germline V gene sequence: CDR1 KGHDR, CDR2 SFDVKD. Trimming removed 6 bases from V and 6 bases from J, with 12 bases in between. This chain's CDR3 is CATSYRLTDTQYF. The CDR3 DNA is TGTGCCACCAGTTACAGACTCACGGATACGCAGTATTTT.